Listed below are T cell receptor beta chains from one sample, sequenced in a study of blood T cells in healthy people across ages. One entry per CDR3 protein results from TCRdb running MiXCR on the 5' RACE reads. The sample yields about a million distinct CDR3 sequences, 35% to 45% seen once. Material for sequencing was blood. Receptors were obtained from a man between 18 and 29 years old in good health. The CDR3 runs from the conserved cysteine through the conserved F or W. Fields, in order: J gene, D gene, clone size, V gene, CDR3 DNA, CDR3 protein. D genes are given only for firm matches. Clone size is stated in some rows and not others, as once, few, many or a class when expanded.

TRBJ1-3 | - | - | TRBV7-6 | TGTGCCAGCAGCTTAGCCTTAGGAACCTTTGCAGAAGCTGGAAACACCACATATTTT | CASSLALGTFAEAGNTTYF
TRBJ1-2 | TRBD1 | few | TRBV12-3/TRBV12-4 | TGTGCCAGCAGGCCCTCCGGGACAGGGGAAACTAACTATGGCTACACCTTC | CASRPSGTGETNYGYTF
TRBJ1-1 | - | once | TRBV20-1 | TGCAGTGCTAGAGACATTAAGGTGGGTGACACTGAAGCTTTCTTT | CSARDIKVGDTEAFF
TRBJ1-1 | TRBD1 | - | TRBV5-1 | TGCGCCAGCAGCCTGGGACAGGCCTACACTGAAGCTTTCTTT | CASSLGQAYTEAFF
TRBJ2-1 | - | - | TRBV20-1 | TGCAGTGCTAGAGACCCCTATCTCGGCTACAATGAGCAGTTCTTC | CSARDPYLGYNEQFF
TRBJ1-2 | - | few | TRBV9 | TGTGCCAGCAGCGTAGACGGAGCTAACTATGGCTACACCTTC | CASSVDGANYGYTF
TRBJ1-3 | TRBD1 | - | TRBV6-5 | TGTGCCAGCAGTACGGGACAGGGGAACGGAAACACCATATATTTT | CASSTGQGNGNTIYF
TRBJ2-7 | TRBD1 | - | TRBV6-2/TRBV6-3 | TGTGCCACCAGGGGTACAGGGGTTGACGAGCAGTACTTC | CATRGTGVDEQYF
TRBJ1-6 | - | - | TRBV27 | TGTGCCAGCAAGAGGGAATGGGGAAGCTCCTATAATTCACCCCTCCACTTT | CASKREWGSSYNSPLHF
TRBJ1-1 | - | - | TRBV21-1 | TGTGCCAGCAGCAAAGAACGGGACACCCCGAACACTGAAGCTTTCTTT | CASSKERDTPNTEAFF
TRBJ1-1 | - | - | TRBV7-9 | TGTGCCAGCAGCCAGCCAGCCACTGAAGCTTTCTTT | CASSQPATEAFF
TRBJ2-7 | - | - | TRBV4-3 | TGCGCCAGCAGCCAAGATGGGTGGATCCTCTCCTACGAGCAGTACTTC | CASSQDGWILSYEQYF
TRBJ2-3 | TRBD1 | - | TRBV14 | TGTGCCAGCAGCCACCGGGACAGGCTACGCACAGATACGCAGTATTTT | CASSHRDRLRTDTQYF
TRBJ2-2 | - | few | TRBV29-1 | TGCAGCGCTAGGGCGGCCGGGGAGCTGTTTTTT | CSARAAGELFF
TRBJ2-5 | TRBD1 | - | TRBV20-1 | TGCAGTGCTGAGACAGGGGTAGCCTACAATGAGCAGTACTTC | CSAETGVAYNEQYF
TRBJ2-7 | - | - | TRBV12-3/TRBV12-4 | TGTGCCAGCAGCCGTTTTACCTACGAGCAGTACTTC | CASSRFTYEQYF
TRBJ2-2 | - | - | TRBV27 | TGTGCCAGCGGTCGGCAGGGAATCGGGGAGCTGTTTTTT | CASGRQGIGELFF
TRBJ1-2 | - | few | TRBV20-1 | TGCAGTGCTGGGGTGGAGGCTGAGGATGGCTACACCTTC | CSAGVEAEDGYTF
TRBJ2-7 | - | - | TRBV20-1 | TGCAGTGCTAGCACTAGCCGGAGTACCTACGAGCAGTACTTC | CSASTSRSTYEQYF
TRBJ2-7 | - | - | TRBV11-2 | TGTGCCAGCAGCTTAGATGTCCTGGGGTGGACCTACGAGCAGTACTTC | CASSLDVLGWTYEQYF
TRBJ2-6 | - | - | TRBV7-9 | TGTGCCAGCAGCAAGGGACGAAATGGGGCCAACGTCCTGACTTTC | CASSKGRNGANVLTF
TRBJ1-2 | - | - | TRBV25-1 | TGTGCCAGCAGTGAATGGGGGAAGGGCCTCTATGGCTACACCTTC | CASSEWGKGLYGYTF
TRBJ2-3 | - | - | TRBV12-3/TRBV12-4 | TGTGCCAGCAGTCTACAGCGGTTGGCAGATACGCAGTATTTT | CASSLQRLADTQYF
TRBJ2-1 | TRBD2 | - | TRBV5-1 | TGCGCCAGCAGCTTCGGCGGGGGGCTTAGTTCCGGCTACAATGAGCAGTTCTTC | CASSFGGGLSSGYNEQFF
TRBJ2-3 | - | - | TRBV5-1 | TGCGCCAGCGGAACAGGCAGCACAGATACGCAGTATTTT | CASGTGSTDTQYF
TRBJ1-3 | - | - | TRBV9 | TGTGCCAGCAGCGTAGCTACTTCGTCCCAACTCATAGGAAACACCATATATTTT | CASSVATSSQLIGNTIYF
TRBJ1-6 | - | few | TRBV28 | TGTGCCAGCAGTACCCTCCCCCAGAATTCACCCCTCCACTTT | CASSTLPQNSPLHF
TRBJ2-1 | - | - | TRBV28 | TGTGCCAGCAGCCCCCCTGCGAGCTTGTCCTACAATGAGCAGTTCTTC | CASSPPASLSYNEQFF
TRBJ1-4 | TRBD1 | - | TRBV5-1 | TGCGCCAGCAGCTTGCGGGGACAGGCCGCAACTAATGAAAAACTGTTTTTT | CASSLRGQAATNEKLFF
TRBJ2-3 | - | - | TRBV6-5 | TGTGCCAGCAATGGGGGGGGGCCGAATACGCAGTATTTT | CASNGGGPNTQYF
TRBJ1-1 | - | - | TRBV4-1 | TGCGCCAGCAGCCAGGGGGCGGGGGCCGAGGCCACTGAAGCTTTCTTT | CASSQGAGAEATEAFF
TRBJ1-2 | - | - | TRBV6-5 | TGTGCCAGCAGGGCAACCCAGGAGGACTACACCTTC | CASRATQEDYTF
TRBJ2-5 | - | - | TRBV5-6 | TGTGCCAGCGCCTATAGATTCCCTGGCGAGACCCAGTACTTC | CASAYRFPGETQYF